The rows below give T cell receptor beta chains drawn from one sample of a study of beta chain features in type 1 diabetes. TCRdb's copy holds only in-frame clones and misses some; the assay was immunoSEQ multiplex PCR. The repertoire includes hundreds of thousands of clones, about a sixth of them detected once, and around 0.02% sits in the top ten. Sequencing was carried out using naive CD4+ T cells from blood. These TCRs come from a woman younger than 35 in good health. CDR3s include the opening cysteine and the closing phenylalanine or tryptophan. The order of the fields is D gene, clone size, J gene, V gene, CDR3 DNA, CDR3 protein. A D gene is named only where the DNA matches it firmly. Clone size, where shown, is once, few, many, or a class for clones that have expanded.

.	few	TRBJ2-4	TRBV7-9	TGTGCCAGCAGCTTGAGCTCCGCGATTAAAAACATTCAGTACTTC	CASSLSSAIKNIQYF
TRBD2	.	TRBJ2-2	TRBV6-5	TGTGCCAGCAGTAGGGGACTAGTCATCACCGGGGAGCTGTTTTTT	CASSRGLVITGELFF
TRBD1	.	TRBJ1-1	TRBV4-3	TGCGCCAGCAGCCAAGTTACTCGGGACAGGCGGTACACTGAAGCTTTCTTT	CASSQVTRDRRYTEAFF
.	few	TRBJ2-5	TRBV28	TGTGCCAGCAGTTTAGCCCAGGGCCAAGAGACCCAGTACTTC	CASSLAQGQETQYF
.	few	TRBJ2-1	TRBV15	TGTGCCACCAGCAGAGATCCCAGGACCAGTGAGCAGTTCTTC	CATSRDPRTSEQFF
.	many	TRBJ1-2	TRBV23-1	TGCGCCAGCAGTCTTACAGGGAGAGGAATTTATGGCTACACCTTC	CASSLTGRGIYGYTF
TRBD1	.	TRBJ1-5	TRBV2	TGTGCCAGCTCGGGACAGGGGGATGACAATCAGCCCCAGCATTTT	CASSGQGDDNQPQHF
.	.	TRBJ2-1	TRBV18	TGTGCCAGCTCACCTTTACGCAGCTCCTACAATGAGCAGTTCTTC	CASSPLRSSYNEQFF
TRBD1	.	TRBJ1-1	TRBV7-2	TGTGCCAGCAGCTTAGTACAGGGGGCGCGGGAAGCTTTCTTT	CASSLVQGAREAFF
.	.	TRBJ2-7	TRBV7-3	TGTGCCAGCAGCCCCATTGCTACCACCTACGAGCAGTACTTC	CASSPIATTYEQYF
.	.	TRBJ1-5	TRBV5-1	TGCGCCAGCAGCTTGGGGGGGACGGACAATCAGCCCCAGCATTTT	CASSLGGTDNQPQHF
TRBD2	.	TRBJ2-3	TRBV11-2	TGTGCCAGCAGCTTAGGGGCTAGCGGTTCGCCGGCAGATACGCAGTATTTT	CASSLGASGSPADTQYF
.	.	TRBJ1-2	TRBV6-5	TGTGCCAGCAGTTACTCGTATGGGGGCTACACCTTC	CASSYSYGGYTF
TRBD1	.	TRBJ2-3	TRBV28	TGTGCCAGCAGCCCTCAAGGACAGGGGACAGATACGCAGTATTTT	CASSPQGQGTDTQYF
TRBD1	.	TRBJ1-2	TRBV6-6	TGTGCCAGCAGTTTTCAGGGGGCAACTGGCTATGGCTACACCTTC	CASSFQGATGYGYTF
.	few	TRBJ2-1	TRBV5-5	TGTGCCAGCAGCTTCTGGACAGCCACGAAGAGCAATGAGCAGTTCTTC	CASSFWTATKSNEQFF
.	.	TRBJ1-1	TRBV5-1	TGCGCCAGCAGCCCGACACGGAACACTGAAGCTTTCTTT	CASSPTRNTEAFF
.	.	TRBJ2-5	TRBV28	TGTGCCAGCGGGCGCTCGGTTATGGAGACCCAGTACTTC	CASGRSVMETQYF
TRBD2	.	TRBJ2-1	TRBV29-1	TGCAGGATAGCGGGAGCTCGGGACGGGGGTGAGCAGTTCTTC	CRIAGARDGGEQFF
TRBD2	few	TRBJ2-7	TRBV7-2	TGTGCCAGCAGCTTATTGGTGGGAGGGCCCTACGAGCAGTACTTC	CASSLLVGGPYEQYF
.	few	TRBJ2-7	TRBV4-2	TGTGCCAGCAGCCAAGATCGGGGCGGGATAACCCGGAATTACGAGCAGTACTTC	CASSQDRGGITRNYEQYF
.	few	TRBJ1-1	TRBV19	TGTGCCAGTAGCGTGTACCGGAACACTGAAGCTTTCTTT	CASSVYRNTEAFF
.	.	TRBJ2-5	TRBV15	TGTGCCACCAGCAGAGATCCACACCAGAAAGAGACCCAGTACTTC	CATSRDPHQKETQYF
TRBD2	few	TRBJ2-3	TRBV9	TGTGCCAGCAGCGTAGTGGGGACTAACACAGATACGCAGTATTTT	CASSVVGTNTDTQYF
TRBD2	.	TRBJ2-7	TRBV28	TGTGCCAGCAGTTTATCCGCTAGCGGGAGTGTAAACGAGCAGTACTTC	CASSLSASGSVNEQYF
.	few	TRBJ2-7	TRBV10-3	TGTGCCATCAGTGAGACGGGGGATCCCCGACTAGGCGAGCAGTACTTC	CAISETGDPRLGEQYF
.	few	TRBJ1-1	TRBV29-1	TGCAGCGTTGAGTATAATGAGGTGAACACTGAAGCTTTCTTT	CSVEYNEVNTEAFF
.	few	TRBJ2-1	TRBV27	TGTGCCAGCAGGGGGACGGACAATGAGCAGTTCTTC	CASRGTDNEQFF
.	few	TRBJ2-7	TRBV4-3	TGCGCCAGCAGCCAAGGGCTTAGGGAATCCTACGAGCAGTACTTC	CASSQGLRESYEQYF
TRBD2	few	TRBJ2-5	TRBV6-5	TGTGCCAGCAGCCGACTAGCGGGAGTAGGGGAGACCCAGTACTTC	CASSRLAGVGETQYF
.	.	TRBJ2-2	TRBV4-2	TGTGCCAGCAGCCAGCCGGATAGGCGCGCCGGGGAGCTGTTTTTT	CASSQPDRRAGELFF
TRBD1	few	TRBJ1-5	TRBV7-2	TGTGCCAGCAGCGAAACAGGGGGCCGTAGCAATCAGCCCCAGCATTTT	CASSETGGRSNQPQHF
TRBD1	.	TRBJ1-1	TRBV18	TGTGCCAGCTCACCGGGACAGGGGGCAACTGAAGCTTTCTTT	CASSPGQGATEAFF
.	.	TRBJ1-2	TRBV27	TGTGCCAGCAGTGGAGGACTCCATAATGGCTACACCTTC	CASSGGLHNGYTF
.	few	TRBJ2-1	TRBV15	TGTGCCACCAGCAGAGATCCTGGGATCAATGAGCAGTTCTTC	CATSRDPGINEQFF
TRBD1	few	TRBJ2-2	TRBV5-1	TGCGCCAGCAGCCCCGGACAGGAGAACACCGGGGAGCTGTTTTTT	CASSPGQENTGELFF
.	.	TRBJ2-7	TRBV15	TGTGCCACCAGCAGAGACACCCCGGACCTGGCCGAGCAGTACTTC	CATSRDTPDLAEQYF
.	few	TRBJ2-4	TRBV2	TGTGCCAGCAGCCTACGGGGGAAAAACATTCAGTACTTC	CASSLRGKNIQYF
.	.	TRBJ2-1	TRBV11-2	TGTGCCAGCAGCTTAGACCCTATGGGACATGAGCAGTTCTTC	CASSLDPMGHEQFF
TRBD2	.	TRBJ2-3	TRBV18	TGTGCCAGCTCACCATCGGGAGGCCGAGGAGATACGCAGTATTTT	CASSPSGGRGDTQYF
.	.	TRBJ2-3	TRBV25-1	TGTGCCAGCAGTGAGGGTGGAAAAAGTACGCAGTATTTT	CASSEGGKSTQYF
TRBD1	.	TRBJ1-1	TRBV5-4	TGTGCCAGCAGCGCAGCCGGGACAGGGCACACTGAAGCTTTCTTT	CASSAAGTGHTEAFF
.	.	TRBJ2-1	TRBV15	TGTGCCACCCTCCCTACACCGCTCGAGTTCTTC	CATLPTPLEFF
.	.	TRBJ2-1	TRBV5-1	TGCGCCAGCACCAGTTACAATGAGCAGTTCTTC	CASTSYNEQFF
.	.	TRBJ1-2	TRBV19	TGTGCCAGTAGTATCCGGGACAACTATGGCTACACCTTC	CASSIRDNYGYTF
.	.	TRBJ2-7	TRBV28	TGTGCCAGCAGTACACAGGTGTACGAGCAGTACTTC	CASSTQVYEQYF
TRBD2	.	TRBJ2-7	TRBV7-2	TGTGCCAGCAGCTTAGTGGTAGCGGGAGGGTTTGCCGAGCAGTACTTC	CASSLVVAGGFAEQYF
TRBD2	.	TRBJ2-5	TRBV7-9	TGTGCCAGCAGCCCTACTAGCGGGAGCCTGCAAGAGACCCAGTACTTC	CASSPTSGSLQETQYF